This T cell receptor beta chain was profiled in a study of T cell responses to AZD1222 COVID-19 vaccine. For the study at large: Second doses that came at about 4 or about 12 weeks were put together. Study-level results: None of the repertoires were sampled until the peak T cell response had passed. Spike-specific TCRs gained breadth and depth after people received two AZD1222 doses.

Points on this clone: What it recognizes is unknown.

Germline V gene data show CDR1 as SNHLY and CDR2 as FYNNEI. Trimming pared 3 bases from V and 4 bases from J, leaving 12 bases between. This CDR3 comprises 14 residues. Profiled with immunoSEQ multiplex PCR; TCRdb holds only in-frame clones, not every one. The table has 96,000 or so clones, about 90% seen once. The rearrangement joins TRBV2 to TRBJ1-1, with a tentative D call TRBD1 (6 bases). The material sequenced was peripheral blood, taken on day 0 of AZD1222 vaccination. This receptor was identified in an adult in good health. For the CDR3, the DNA is TGTGCCAGCAGTGACCCCAGGGGTGGCACTGAAGCTTTCTTT. Amino acids: CASSDPRGGTEAFF.